The TCR beta chain under discussion was sequenced for a study of technical replicates of blood from a handful of donors. The data were produced by immunoSEQ multiplex PCR, yet TCRdb's version contains in-frame clones alone and is incomplete. The sample yields over 60,000 clones, about nine tenths seen once. V was clipped by 1 base and J by 8 bases, with 11 bases between them. The CDR3 totals 13 residues. Germline loops: CDR1 SGHTA, CDR2 FQGNSA. This chain uses TRBV7-2 with TRBJ1-2; TRBD1 might be the D (5 bases). The sequencing input was PBMCs. This clonotype originated in a human donor in good health. Some clones in this sample may be carry-over from other donors' samples. The CDR3 here is CASSLGGGGGYTF. For the CDR3, the DNA is TGTGCCAGCAGCTTAGGGGGGGGAGGAGGCTACACCTTC.